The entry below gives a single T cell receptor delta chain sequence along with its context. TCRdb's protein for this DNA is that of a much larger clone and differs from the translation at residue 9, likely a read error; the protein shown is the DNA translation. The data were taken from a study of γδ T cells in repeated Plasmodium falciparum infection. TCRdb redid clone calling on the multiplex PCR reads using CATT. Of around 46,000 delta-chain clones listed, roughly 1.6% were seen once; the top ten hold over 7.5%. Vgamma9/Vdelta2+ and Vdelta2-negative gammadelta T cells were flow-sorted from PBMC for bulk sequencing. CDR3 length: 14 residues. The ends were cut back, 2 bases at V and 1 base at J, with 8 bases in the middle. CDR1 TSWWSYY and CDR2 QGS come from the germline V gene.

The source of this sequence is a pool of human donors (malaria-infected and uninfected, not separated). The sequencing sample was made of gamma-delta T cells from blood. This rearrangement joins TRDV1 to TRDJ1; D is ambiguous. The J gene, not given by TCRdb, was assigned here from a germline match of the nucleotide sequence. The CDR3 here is CALGEVAPTDKLIF. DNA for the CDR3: TGTGCTCTTGGGGAAGTGGCCCCCACCGATAAACTCATCTTT.